A selection of T cell receptor beta chains follows, all from one sample in a study of T cell repertoires in cytomegalovirus infection. TCRdb re-called the reads through MiXCR, storing one row per CDR3 protein. The data contain about 230,000 distinct CDR3 sequences, roughly 22% of them seen just once; the ten biggest clones take up roughly 18%. Sequenced sample: CD8+ T cells from PBMCs. These receptors were collected from a human donor in good health (CMV status not recorded). Some clones in this sample may be carry-over from other donors' samples. Each CDR3 is given with its conserved first and last residue.

v_gene	j_gene	len	CDR3aa
TRBV10-3	TRBJ2-7	12	CAITGQSYEQYF
TRBV5-6	TRBJ2-1	14	CASRRTGSYNEQFF
TRBV29-1	TRBJ1-2	11	CSVPSNYGYTF
TRBV28	TRBJ1-2	15	CASSLMNREPYGYTF
TRBV7-2	TRBJ1-4	19	CASSLVSRDRGRLGEKLFF
TRBV12-3/TRBV12-4	TRBJ1-5	14	CASSEGGSNQPQHF
TRBV29-1	TRBJ2-1	15	CSVGGSSGAINEQFF
TRBV28	TRBJ1-1	15	CASSLPGQGQTEAFF
TRBV12-3/TRBV12-4	TRBJ1-1	13	CASTNLRGTEAFF
TRBV6-2/TRBV6-3	TRBJ1-5	16	CASSYPRTGGNQPQHF
TRBV9	TRBJ2-6	11	CASMRANVLTF
TRBV3-1	TRBJ1-1	16	CASSQDGGTGGGVAFF
TRBV4-1	TRBJ2-5	14	CASSPRQLQETQYF
TRBV28	TRBJ2-2	13	CASSRTGGGELFF
TRBV6-8	TRBJ2-1	16	CASRMIAGESYNEQFF
TRBV12-3/TRBV12-4	TRBJ2-1	15	CASSHWTSGYNEQFF
TRBV5-6	TRBJ1-1	14	CASSFVGGNTEAFF
TRBV2	TRBJ1-2	12	CASTQWGLGYTF
TRBV2	TRBJ2-1	15	CASNPGAGPYNEQFF
TRBV4-2	TRBJ2-7	12	CASSQDRDEQYF
TRBV27	TRBJ2-1	14	CASSLLAPVNEQFF
TRBV12-3/TRBV12-4	TRBJ2-7	13	CASSLGLLYEQYF
TRBV27	TRBJ2-7	14	CASSLTGGYYEQYF
TRBV5-1	TRBJ2-7	15	CASSLGAGEAYEQYF
TRBV7-9	TRBJ2-7	13	CASSPWSSREQYF
TRBV7-9	TRBJ2-7	13	CASSLGNGGEQYF
TRBV28	TRBJ1-2	15	CASSLSTGGNYGYTF
TRBV20-1	TRBJ1-1	15	CSARDLGWGDTEAFF
TRBV7-3	TRBJ2-1	16	CASSLNPGQGIDEQFF
TRBV12-3/TRBV12-4	TRBJ2-5	13	CASSFLFQETQYF
TRBV30	TRBJ1-2	15	CAWSGVTAAHYGYTF
TRBV12-5	TRBJ1-2	13	CASGPGPTLGYTF
TRBV14	TRBJ2-1	13	CASSQLAGDEQFF
TRBV7-9	TRBJ1-1	14	CASSSTGMNTEAFF
TRBV9	TRBJ2-7	11	CASGGSYEQYF
TRBV29-1	TRBJ2-7	12	CSVEFSEYEQYF
TRBV5-5	TRBJ1-1	14	CASSLEPRRTEAFF
TRBV30	TRBJ2-1	14	CAWSLGGGYNEQFF
TRBV28	TRBJ1-5	14	CASSFLTPDQPQHF
TRBV19	TRBJ2-2	12	CASLALTGELFF
TRBV12-3/TRBV12-4	TRBJ2-1	16	CASRPGLAGGLDEQFF
TRBV29-1	TRBJ1-2	15	CSVDFTEGGNYGYTF
TRBV11-2	TRBJ1-2	15	CASSGPGRGGYGYTF
TRBV20-1	TRBJ2-3	15	CSASGGGTFFDTQYF
TRBV7-9	TRBJ1-2	17	CASSFPGQGGLSDGYTF
TRBV27	TRBJ2-1	16	CASSLNQGDSYNEQFF
TRBV7-6	TRBJ2-7	13	CASSGRLGDEQYF
TRBV20-1	TRBJ2-1	16	CSARDKGWSAYNEQFF